What follows describes a single T cell receptor (beta chain). These data originate in a study of blood T cell repertoires in COVID-19. Across the whole study: T cells, B-cell-depleted T cells, or PBMCs provided the cDNA or gDNA that served as material.

The CDR3 consists of 16 residues. The germline CDR1 and CDR2 sequences are LGHNA and YNFKEQ. Trimming shortened V by 0 bases and J by 2 bases, and 13 bases separated the two germline ends. Sequenced by immunoSEQ multiplex PCR; TCRdb stores in-frame clones only, minus some. The table lists fewer than 200,000 clones, around 67% of them singletons. This sequence was found in an elderly woman with acute or convalescent COVID-19. The J gene is TRBJ1-2, the V gene TRBV4-2; a weak D match, TRBD1 (5 bases). Specimen: peripheral blood. The CDR3 region is CASSQDTWGANYGYTF. CDR3 nucleotide sequence: TGTGCCAGCAGCCAAGATACATGGGGCGCAAACTATGGCTACACCTTC.